Listed here are 5 T cell receptor beta chains from one sample, sequenced in a study of multiple sclerosis patients with progressive multifocal leukoencephalopathy. As for time point: before natalizumab initiation. Sequenced by immunoSEQ multiplex PCR; TCRdb stores in-frame clones only, minus some. In the table there are some 30,000 clones, 75% to 90% of which are singletons. Material for sequencing was PBMCs. These receptors all come from a human donor with multiple sclerosis.

The chain carries TRBV7-9 and TRBJ2-2; D is unresolved. Trimming took off 5 bases at V and 7 bases at J, with 8 bases between the two ends. The CDR3 totals 12 residues. CDR1 SEHNR and CDR2 FQNEAQ come from the germline V gene (reference sequence). The CDR3 sequence is CASSPQGGELFF. The DNA of the CDR3 is TGTGCCAGCAGCCCTCAAGGCGGGGAGCTGTTTTTT.

The J gene is TRBJ2-3, the V gene TRBV5-4, with TRBD2 matching 14 bases. The CDR3 is made up of 17 amino acids. Per germline, CDR1 SGHNT and CDR2 YYREEE (reference sequence). V was clipped by 3 bases and J by 3 bases; unmatched bases: 6. The CDR3 coding sequence is TGTGCCAGCAGCTCGACTAGCGGGAGGGCCCCAACAGATACGCAGTATTTT. Residues: CASSSTSGRAPTDTQYF.

J is TRBJ2-7 and V is TRBV10-3, with D unresolved. The CDR3 runs 13 residues. V dropped 0 bases and J dropped 1 base, with 4 bases sitting between them. The germline CDR1 and CDR2 sequences are ENHRY and SYGVKD. This CDR3 reads CAISESSSYEQYF. CDR3 sequence (DNA): TGTGCCATCAGTGAGTCTTCGTCCTACGAGCAGTACTTC.

The J gene is TRBJ2-7, the V gene TRBV19, with TRBD2 identical over 7 bases. Trimming took 5 bases from V and 2 from J; bases not matched to a gene: 6. The CDR3 has 14 residues. Germline V gene data show CDR1 as LNHDA and CDR2 as SQIVND (reference sequence). The CDR3 nucleotides are TGTGCCAGTAGTGTGGGAGGGACCACCTACGAGCAGTACTTC. Its translation is CASSVGGTTYEQYF.

This clone was observed once. The chain uses TRBV9 and TRBJ2-7; 9 nucleotides line up with TRBD1. Trimming removed 4 bases from V and 4 bases from J; junction bases left unmatched: 9. The CDR3 is 15 amino acids. Germline V gene lookup returns CDR1 SGDLS and CDR2 YYNGEE. The CDR3 spells CASSPRDRVSYEQYF. CDR3 sequence (DNA): TGTGCCAGCAGCCCAAGGGACAGGGTGTCATACGAGCAGTACTTC.